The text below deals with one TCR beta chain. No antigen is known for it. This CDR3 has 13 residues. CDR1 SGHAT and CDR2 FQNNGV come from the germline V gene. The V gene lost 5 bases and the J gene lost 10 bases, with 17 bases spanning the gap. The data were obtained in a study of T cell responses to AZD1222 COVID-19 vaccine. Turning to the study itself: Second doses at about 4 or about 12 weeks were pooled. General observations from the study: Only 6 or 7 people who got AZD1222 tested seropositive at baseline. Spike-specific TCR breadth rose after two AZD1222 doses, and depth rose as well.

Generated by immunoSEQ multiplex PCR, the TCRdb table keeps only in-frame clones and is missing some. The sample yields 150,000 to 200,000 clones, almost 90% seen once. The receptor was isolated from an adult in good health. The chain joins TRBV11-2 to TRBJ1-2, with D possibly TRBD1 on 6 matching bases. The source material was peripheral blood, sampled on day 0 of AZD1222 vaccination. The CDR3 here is CASSPGGGLIYTF. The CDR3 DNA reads TGTGCCAGCAGCCCTGGGGGGGGGCTCATCTACACCTTC.